The sequence of this T cell receptor beta chain was determined in a study of graft-versus-host responses after intestinal transplantation. Study at large: Induction using anti-thymocyte globulin, followed by tacrolimus and steroids for about 3 years, was given to all recipients. Notes on the study in general: Graft-versus-host to host-versus-graft clonal ratios in allografts were high in patients with graft-donor T cell macrochimerism. In recipient marrow, GvH clones were found, and some appeared first in ileum or blood.

Note on this clone: Antigen specificity is unknown.

Germline loops: CDR1 LNHDA, CDR2 SQIVND (reference sequence). This CDR3 is 15 amino acids long. V lost 5 bases and J lost 1, with 13 bases in between. Sequenced by immunoSEQ multiplex PCR; TCRdb stores in-frame clones only, minus some. This repertoire shows tens of thousands of clones, around nine tenths found once; its top ten account for 6%. The sample was unstimulated CD8+ T cells sorted from spleen or lymph node cells, taken before intestinal transplant. This TCR derives from a human donor who received an intestinal transplant. The rearrangement links TRBV19 to TRBJ2-3, with D maybe TRBD2 (6 bases). DNA of the CDR3: TGTGCCAGTAGTTATAGCGGAGAACGCACAGATACGCAGTATTTT. Protein product: CASSYSGERTDTQYF.